This entry describes one TCR beta chain. Its antigen is currently unknown. This specimen comes from a study of cytotoxic CD8 clonotypes in ibrutinib-treated CLL. At the level of the study: Recorded responses included 24 partial and 2 complete; following median approximately six years, approximately 15 stayed remitted and 12 progressed.

The CDR3 extends over 16 amino acids. CDR1 is MNHEY and CDR2 is SMNVEV in the germline V gene (reference sequence). After removal of 5 bases from V and 0 bases from J, the junction contained 7 bases not matched to a gene. Whole-study findings and limits: Public clonotypes proved infrequent, and on treatment they shrank or remained steady.

Sequencing was performed with immunoSEQ multiplex PCR; in TCRdb, only in-frame clones are kept and a portion is missing. The sample lists more than 85,000 clones, about 74% seen once, with 20% to 25% in the top ten. This chain joins TRBV27 and TRBJ1-5, with 7 nucleotides matching TRBD1. The origin of this receptor is a human donor with chronic lymphocytic leukemia. Source: PBMCs, taken after 24 months of ibrutinib treatment. This CDR3 is CASSKSTGNSNQPQHF. The CDR3 DNA reads as TGTGCCAGCAGTAAATCGACAGGGAATAGCAATCAGCCCCAGCATTTT.